This T cell receptor (beta chain) appears in the sequencing data of a study of T cell responses to AZD1222 COVID-19 vaccine. Study information: Combined were second doses at about 4 or about 12 weeks.

To note about this clone: The antigen is not known.

Points from the study as a whole: Reportedly, nearly half of unique spike TCRs recognized epitopes outside B.1.351/B.1.1.7 mutations. White British donors predominated, females outnumbered males, and clonal diversity was possibly underestimated.

Repertoires were generated with immunoSEQ multiplex PCR, while TCRdb's copy carries only in-frame clones and drops some. The table shows about 120,000 clones, with under 90% occurring only once. Germline V gene lookup returns CDR1 SNHLY and CDR2 FYNNEI. CDR3 length equals 14 residues. Trimming took off 4 bases at V and 3 bases at J, with 12 bases between the two ends. This sample comprised peripheral blood, obtained on day 0 of AZD1222 vaccination. The V and J genes are TRBV2 and TRBJ1-1; D uncertain. The TCR was taken from an adult in good health. Written as DNA, the CDR3 is TGTGCCAGCAGTGGGCTAGTCGGGGACACTGAAGCTTTCTTT. Protein: CASSGLVGDTEAFF.